This T cell receptor beta chain was observed in a study of OX40 agonist ivuxolimab in advanced cancers. A note on the overall study: Ivuxolimab was a fully human IgG2 agonistic monoclonal antibody targeting the costimulatory receptor OX40 (CD134). Intravenous ivuxolimab was administered to patients every 2 weeks at six dose levels: 0.01, 0.1, 0.3, 1.5, 3 and 10 mg/kg. Of the approximately 50 dose-escalation patients, hepatocellular carcinoma was present in roughly 19, melanoma in about 15, renal cell carcinoma in 9 and head and neck cancer in 9. In the dose-escalation cohort, 70% to 90% of patients were male, and the mean age was around 65 years with a range of roughly 20 to 80. Prior anti-PD-1, anti-PD-L1 or anti-CTLA-4 therapy was permitted, and checkpoint inhibitors had been received by about 44% of dose-escalation patients. Partial responses occurred in three dose-escalation patients: two with cutaneous melanoma and one with hepatocellular carcinoma. The purpose of peripheral TCRbeta sequencing was to test whether ivuxolimab changed TCR sequence diversity and led to clonal T-cell expansion. The paper describes the monotherapy dose-escalation part (N of about 57 patients) of the phase I trial of ivuxolimab.

Results and caveats for the whole study, not just this receptor: Which antigens the clonally expanded peripheral T cells were specific for was not determined. In the 0.1-3.0 mg/kg groups, partial responders were among the patients with the lowest normalized peripheral clonal expansion, particularly in CD8+ T cells. After ivuxolimab, expanded clones were on average more numerous among CD8+ T cells than among CD4+ T cells. At doses from 0.1 to 3.0 mg/kg, clonal expansion was seen in both CD4+ and CD8+ blood T cells between baseline and week 6. Low levels of normalized T-cell clonal expansion were also seen in some patients who did not respond.

For sequencing of the TCRbeta CDR3 region, genomic DNA was extracted from the sorted cells. The immunoSEQ Assay was used for sequencing of TCRbeta CDR3 regions. TCRdb obtained this table from immuneACCESS and retained in-frame rearrangements with V and J assigned. These tables miss some clones; where compared with another copy, unresolved V genes account for less than half of the shortfall, and the remainder is unexplained. The sample data list fewer than 85,000 clones, and 80% to 90% of these were observed just once. Under 0.75% of the sample comes from the top ten. For this clone: This clone's antigen is unknown. Nothing much larger sits one base from this clone, and base qualities are not available.

Patients with autoimmune disease history or receiving systemic immunosuppression were excluded from the trial. Peripheral blood for TCR sequencing was collected from all dose cohorts at baseline, on cycle 4 day 1, and on cycle 7 day 1. Samples were obtained from an open-label, multicenter, first-in-human phase I dose-escalation trial of ivuxolimab. The trial enrolled adults with locally advanced or metastatic head and neck squamous cell, hepatocellular, melanoma or renal cell carcinoma. Before TCR sequencing, CD4+ T cells and CD8+ T cells from peripheral blood were sorted into separate populations. Specimen: CD4+ or CD8+ T cells sorted from blood, collected in a trial of the OX40 agonist ivuxolimab. The receptor comes from an adult with an advanced solid tumor such as melanoma, head and neck, liver or kidney cancer.

The DNA sequence follows: TGCGCCAGCAGTGAGCGGGTAGCTGGCGAGCAGTACTTC. Protein translation: CASSERVAGEQYF. The chain employs TRBV10-1 and TRBJ2-7, with no confident D gene call. V is cut by 2 bases and J by 6 bases, and the space between the germline ends is 11 bases. Looking up the germline V gene (reference sequence) yields CDR1 WNHNN and CDR2 SYGVQD. The CDR3, from cysteine to phenylalanine, totals 13 residues. Only the CDR3 DNA stays, 39 bases, in frame from base 1.